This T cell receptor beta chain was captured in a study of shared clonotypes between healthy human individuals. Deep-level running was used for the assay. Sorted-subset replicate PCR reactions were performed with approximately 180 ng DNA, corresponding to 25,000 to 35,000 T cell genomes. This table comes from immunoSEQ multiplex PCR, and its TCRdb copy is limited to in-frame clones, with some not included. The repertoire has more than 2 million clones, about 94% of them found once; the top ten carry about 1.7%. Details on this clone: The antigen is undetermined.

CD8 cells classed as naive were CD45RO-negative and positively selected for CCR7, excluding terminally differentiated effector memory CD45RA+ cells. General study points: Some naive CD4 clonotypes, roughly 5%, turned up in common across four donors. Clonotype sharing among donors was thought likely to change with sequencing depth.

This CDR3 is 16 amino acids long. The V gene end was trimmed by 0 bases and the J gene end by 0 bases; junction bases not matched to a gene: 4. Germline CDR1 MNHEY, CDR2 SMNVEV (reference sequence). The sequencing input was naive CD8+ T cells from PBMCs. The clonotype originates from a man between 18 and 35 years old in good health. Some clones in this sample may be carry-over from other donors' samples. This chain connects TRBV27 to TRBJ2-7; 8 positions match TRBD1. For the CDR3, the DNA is TGTGCCAGCAGTTTATCGTTGGACAGGGCCTCCTACGAGCAGTACTTC. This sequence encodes CASSLSLDRASYEQYF.